This is a list of T cell receptor beta chains from one sample in a study of blood T cells in healthy people across ages. TCRdb recomputed calls from the 5' RACE reads with MiXCR, one row per CDR3 protein. The data contain approximately 770,000 distinct CDR3 sequences, roughly 64% of them singletons. Input material: blood. The receptors come from a man aged 25 to 40 in good health. Each CDR3 is given with its conserved first and last residue. Fields, in order: D gene, clone size, J gene, V gene, CDR3 DNA, CDR3 protein. D genes are given only for firm matches. The size of a clone is reported for some rows only, either as once, few or many, or as a class for expanded clones.

d_call: .; clone_size: few; j_call: TRBJ2-7; v_call: TRBV4-1; cdr3_nt: TGCGCCAGCAGCCAAGACCTACAGGTTTTCTACGAGCAGTACTTC; cdr3_aa: CASSQDLQVFYEQYF
d_call: TRBD1; clone_size: .; j_call: TRBJ2-7; v_call: TRBV27; cdr3_nt: TGTGCCAGCAAGATGGACAGGGGACAGACCTACGAGCAGTACTTC; cdr3_aa: CASKMDRGQTYEQYF
d_call: .; clone_size: .; j_call: TRBJ1-1; v_call: TRBV12-3/TRBV12-4; cdr3_nt: TGTGCCAGCAGTGTAAGGTCAGGGGAATCTGAAGCTTTCTTT; cdr3_aa: CASSVRSGESEAFF
d_call: TRBD2; clone_size: .; j_call: TRBJ2-7; v_call: TRBV3-1; cdr3_nt: TGTGCCAGCAGCCTCACCGGGACTAGGCCCTCCTACGAGCAGTACTTC; cdr3_aa: CASSLTGTRPSYEQYF
d_call: .; clone_size: .; j_call: TRBJ1-6; v_call: TRBV20-1; cdr3_nt: TGCAGTGCTCCGGATACCCGCGTTAATTCACCCCTCCACTTT; cdr3_aa: CSAPDTRVNSPLHF
d_call: TRBD2; clone_size: .; j_call: TRBJ2-1; v_call: TRBV9; cdr3_nt: TGTGCCAGCAGCGTAAGCCTAGCGGGTCACAATGAGCAGTTCTTC; cdr3_aa: CASSVSLAGHNEQFF
d_call: .; clone_size: .; j_call: TRBJ1-2; v_call: TRBV3-1; cdr3_nt: TGTGCCAGCAGCCAAGGCACCCCCTATGGCTACACCTTC; cdr3_aa: CASSQGTPYGYTF
d_call: .; clone_size: .; j_call: TRBJ2-4; v_call: TRBV5-6; cdr3_nt: TGTGCCAGCAGCTTGGGGGGGAAAAACATTCGGTACTTC; cdr3_aa: CASSLGGKNIRYF
d_call: .; clone_size: .; j_call: TRBJ2-5; v_call: TRBV7-2; cdr3_nt: TGTGCCAGCAGCTCAGGCAGGGTTACTGAGACCCAGTACTTC; cdr3_aa: CASSSGRVTETQYF
d_call: .; clone_size: .; j_call: TRBJ2-7; v_call: TRBV6-1; cdr3_nt: TGTGCCAGCAGTGAAGGGGAGAGCTCCTACGAGCAGTACTTC; cdr3_aa: CASSEGESSYEQYF
d_call: .; clone_size: .; j_call: TRBJ2-7; v_call: TRBV6-2/TRBV6-3; cdr3_nt: TGTGCCAGCAGTGAGGGCAGGACGCCGAGCTCCTACGAGCAGTACTTC; cdr3_aa: CASSEGRTPSSYEQYF
d_call: .; clone_size: .; j_call: TRBJ1-2; v_call: TRBV5-6; cdr3_nt: TGTGCCAGCAGACGCGGTTCCTTCGGCTACACCTTC; cdr3_aa: CASRRGSFGYTF
d_call: .; clone_size: few; j_call: TRBJ1-2; v_call: TRBV6-5; cdr3_nt: TGTGCCAGCAGTTATGGACAGCTTGGGGGCTACACCTTC; cdr3_aa: CASSYGQLGGYTF
d_call: .; clone_size: .; j_call: TRBJ2-1; v_call: TRBV29-1; cdr3_nt: TGCAGCGTTGGGTCGGGGGTCACGCAATGGGACAATGAGCAGTTCTTC; cdr3_aa: CSVGSGVTQWDNEQFF
d_call: TRBD2; clone_size: .; j_call: TRBJ2-3; v_call: TRBV7-2; cdr3_nt: TGTGCCAGCAGCTCCCTGCGGGAGGGCCTGGGTACGCAGTATTTT; cdr3_aa: CASSSLREGLGTQYF
d_call: .; clone_size: .; j_call: TRBJ2-3; v_call: TRBV21-1; cdr3_nt: TGTGCCAGCAGCAAAGGGACTAGCGGGGGGTCCGAAGATACGCAGTATTTT; cdr3_aa: CASSKGTSGGSEDTQYF
d_call: .; clone_size: few; j_call: TRBJ2-3; v_call: TRBV5-1; cdr3_nt: TGCGCCAGCAGCTTGTATATGTCAGATACGCAGTATTTT; cdr3_aa: CASSLYMSDTQYF
d_call: .; clone_size: few; j_call: TRBJ1-2; v_call: TRBV7-2; cdr3_nt: TGTGCCAGCAGCTTAGGGCAGATCACTTTCTATGGCTACACCTTC; cdr3_aa: CASSLGQITFYGYTF
d_call: .; clone_size: .; j_call: TRBJ2-1; v_call: TRBV6-4; cdr3_nt: TGTGCCAGCAGCAAAGGGTCCGGGGGCGATGAGCAGTTCTTC; cdr3_aa: CASSKGSGGDEQFF
d_call: .; clone_size: .; j_call: TRBJ2-5; v_call: TRBV5-1; cdr3_nt: TGTGCCAGCAGCTTGGGGAAGACCCAGTACTTC; cdr3_aa: CASSLGKTQYF
d_call: .; clone_size: .; j_call: TRBJ1-6; v_call: TRBV9; cdr3_nt: TGTGCCAGCAGCGTTGACGGGGAGCCAAATTCACCCCTCCACTTT; cdr3_aa: CASSVDGEPNSPLHF
d_call: .; clone_size: few; j_call: TRBJ2-3; v_call: TRBV7-3; cdr3_nt: TGTGCCAGCAGCCCAAATGGGTGGCCGAACACAGATACGCAGTATTTT; cdr3_aa: CASSPNGWPNTDTQYF
d_call: .; clone_size: few; j_call: TRBJ2-1; v_call: TRBV20-1; cdr3_nt: TGCAGTGCTACGGGACCCAGCAATGAGCAGTTCTTC; cdr3_aa: CSATGPSNEQFF
d_call: TRBD1; clone_size: .; j_call: TRBJ1-1; v_call: TRBV29-1; cdr3_nt: TGCAGCGGTGACAGGGGGAGGACTGAAGCTTTCTTT; cdr3_aa: CSGDRGRTEAFF
d_call: TRBD2; clone_size: .; j_call: TRBJ2-5; v_call: TRBV6-5; cdr3_nt: TGTGCCAGCAGTTCCCGAGCGACATCAGCGGGAGCGCGAGAGACCCAGTACTTC; cdr3_aa: CASSSRATSAGARETQYF
d_call: TRBD2; clone_size: few; j_call: TRBJ2-1; v_call: TRBV6-1; cdr3_nt: TGTGCCAGCAGCCGACTAGCGCGCCGCAGCTCCTACAATGAGCAGTTCTTC; cdr3_aa: CASSRLARRSSYNEQFF
d_call: .; clone_size: few; j_call: TRBJ2-6; v_call: TRBV6-5; cdr3_nt: TGTGCCAGCTCGGGAATGGGAGGTGGGGCCAACGTCCTGACTTTC; cdr3_aa: CASSGMGGGANVLTF
d_call: .; clone_size: .; j_call: TRBJ2-1; v_call: TRBV7-2; cdr3_nt: TGTGCCAGCAGCTTAGAAGGTGGCGCAGGGAAGTTCTTC; cdr3_aa: CASSLEGGAGKFF
d_call: .; clone_size: few; j_call: TRBJ2-7; v_call: TRBV28; cdr3_nt: TGTGCCAGCAGTTTGGGTGGCATGGAGATCTACGAGCAGTACTTC; cdr3_aa: CASSLGGMEIYEQYF
d_call: .; clone_size: few; j_call: TRBJ1-2; v_call: TRBV27; cdr3_nt: TGTGCCAGCAGGTCAGGGGTCGTCGGCTACACCTTC; cdr3_aa: CASRSGVVGYTF
d_call: TRBD2; clone_size: .; j_call: TRBJ2-7; v_call: TRBV6-4; cdr3_nt: TGTGCCAGCAGTGACGGAGGATGGGCTAGCGGGGCCTACGAGCAGTACTTC; cdr3_aa: CASSDGGWASGAYEQYF
d_call: .; clone_size: .; j_call: TRBJ2-1; v_call: TRBV7-9; cdr3_nt: TGTGCCAGCAGCGCCAACTGGGCGGACGAGCAGTTCTTC; cdr3_aa: CASSANWADEQFF
d_call: .; clone_size: few; j_call: TRBJ2-3; v_call: TRBV20-1; cdr3_nt: TGCAGTGCTAGGGGTGCGAGGGGGGGCTCGGCAGATACGCAGTATTTT; cdr3_aa: CSARGARGGSADTQYF
d_call: .; clone_size: .; j_call: TRBJ2-3; v_call: TRBV7-2; cdr3_nt: TGTGCCAGCAGCCCAGGATACGGCGCAGATACGCAGTATTTT; cdr3_aa: CASSPGYGADTQYF
d_call: TRBD2; clone_size: .; j_call: TRBJ2-1; v_call: TRBV7-2; cdr3_nt: TGTGCCAGCAGCTTAGGACCGGGAGGGGTATTGGACAATGAGCAGTTCTTC; cdr3_aa: CASSLGPGGVLDNEQFF
d_call: .; clone_size: few; j_call: TRBJ2-7; v_call: TRBV13; cdr3_nt: TGTGCCAGCAGCATGGGACGGAACTACGAGCAGTACTTC; cdr3_aa: CASSMGRNYEQYF
d_call: TRBD1; clone_size: few; j_call: TRBJ2-7; v_call: TRBV4-3; cdr3_nt: TGCGCCAGCAGCCAAGAAGGGGGCTCCTACAATGAGCAGTACTTC; cdr3_aa: CASSQEGGSYNEQYF
d_call: .; clone_size: .; j_call: TRBJ2-3; v_call: TRBV20-1; cdr3_nt: TGCAGTGCTAAGAGTCGAGAGGTAGATACGCAGTATTTT; cdr3_aa: CSAKSREVDTQYF
d_call: .; clone_size: .; j_call: TRBJ2-1; v_call: TRBV12-3/TRBV12-4; cdr3_nt: TGTGCCAGCAGTTTTTCAGGGCGGGGACCGGTTTATGAGCAGTTCTTC; cdr3_aa: CASSFSGRGPVYEQFF
d_call: .; clone_size: few; j_call: TRBJ2-7; v_call: TRBV25-1; cdr3_nt: TGTGCCAGCAGTGAATATGCAGGTACTCTTTACGAGCAGTACTTC; cdr3_aa: CASSEYAGTLYEQYF
d_call: .; clone_size: few; j_call: TRBJ2-7; v_call: TRBV5-5; cdr3_nt: TGTGCCAGCAGCTTGGTCCTAGGGGATACCTACGAGCAGTACTTC; cdr3_aa: CASSLVLGDTYEQYF
d_call: TRBD2; clone_size: few; j_call: TRBJ2-5; v_call: TRBV7-2; cdr3_nt: TGTGCCAGCAGCCCCGGGAGGGGGTTGGAAGAGACCCAGTACTTC; cdr3_aa: CASSPGRGLEETQYF
d_call: TRBD1; clone_size: .; j_call: TRBJ2-1; v_call: TRBV5-1; cdr3_nt: TGCGCCAGCAGCCACAGGGGCATGGGCAATGAGCAGTTCTTC; cdr3_aa: CASSHRGMGNEQFF
d_call: TRBD2; clone_size: .; j_call: TRBJ2-7; v_call: TRBV7-3; cdr3_nt: TGTGCCAGCAGCCTACGTGGGACTAGCGGGACTTACGAGCAGTACTTC; cdr3_aa: CASSLRGTSGTYEQYF
d_call: TRBD1; clone_size: few; j_call: TRBJ2-7; v_call: TRBV4-2; cdr3_nt: TGTGCCAGCAGCGGGGACAGATCCTACGAGCAGTACTTC; cdr3_aa: CASSGDRSYEQYF
d_call: .; clone_size: .; j_call: TRBJ1-1; v_call: TRBV7-2; cdr3_nt: TGTGCCAGCAGCTTAGGGATTTCGGACACTGAAGCTTTCTTT; cdr3_aa: CASSLGISDTEAFF
d_call: .; clone_size: .; j_call: TRBJ2-5; v_call: TRBV20-1; cdr3_nt: TGCAGTGCCACCGGAGGGAACCAAGAGACCCAGTACTTC; cdr3_aa: CSATGGNQETQYF
d_call: .; clone_size: .; j_call: TRBJ1-6; v_call: TRBV5-1; cdr3_nt: TGCGCCAGCAGCTTGACGGGGGCGGATTCACCCCTCCACTTT; cdr3_aa: CASSLTGADSPLHF
d_call: .; clone_size: few; j_call: TRBJ2-5; v_call: TRBV20-1; cdr3_nt: TGCAGTGCTAGTCCACCGTCACGGTCCCAAGAGACCCAGTACTTC; cdr3_aa: CSASPPSRSQETQYF
d_call: TRBD2; clone_size: .; j_call: TRBJ2-5; v_call: TRBV20-1; cdr3_nt: TGCAGTGCGCCGAAATTTAGCGGGGGGGCTGAGACCCAGTACTTC; cdr3_aa: CSAPKFSGGAETQYF
d_call: TRBD2; clone_size: .; j_call: TRBJ2-1; v_call: TRBV7-2; cdr3_nt: TGTACCAGCAGCTTATCGGGGGGAGGGCCCTACAATGAGCGGTTCTTC; cdr3_aa: CTSSLSGGGPYNERFF
d_call: .; clone_size: .; j_call: TRBJ2-2; v_call: TRBV27; cdr3_nt: TGTGCCAGCATGCCCTCGAACACCGGGGAGCTGTTTTTT; cdr3_aa: CASMPSNTGELFF
d_call: .; clone_size: .; j_call: TRBJ2-3; v_call: TRBV24-1; cdr3_nt: TGTGCCACCAGTGATAACCCCGAGGGTTCAGTCTCAGATACGCAGTATTTT; cdr3_aa: CATSDNPEGSVSDTQYF
d_call: .; clone_size: .; j_call: TRBJ1-1; v_call: TRBV29-1; cdr3_nt: TGCAGCGCACAGACAGTTGAAGCTTTCTTT; cdr3_aa: CSAQTVEAFF